These 9 T cell receptor beta chains originate from one sample sequenced in a study of T cell responses to AZD1222 COVID-19 vaccine. Clones were sequenced by immunoSEQ multiplex PCR, and TCRdb holds only the in-frame ones, with some missing. The sample lists 150,000 to 200,000 clones, 94% occurring once. The material was peripheral blood, obtained on day 0 of AZD1222 vaccination. The receptors were sampled from an adult in good health.

The chain combines TRBV28 with TRBJ1-1; no clear D gene. The CDR3 length is 16 residues. Germline-derived CDR1 and CDR2 are MDHEN and SYDVKM. V lost 7 bases, J lost 0 bases, and 18 bases lay in between. CDR3 DNA: TGTGCCAGCACCCATCAGGCAGCAAGTATGAACACTGAAGCTTTCTTT. The encoded protein is CASTHQAASMNTEAFF.

This chain links TRBV29-1 with TRBJ2-5; D unclear. Per the germline V gene, CDR1 is SQVTM and CDR2 is ANQGSEA. CDR3 size: 12 residues. Trimming stripped 5 bases from V and 0 bases from J, with 7 bases between. CDR3 DNA sequence: TGCAGCGTTCGAAACTACCAAGAGACCCAGTACTTC. This gives the protein CSVRNYQETQYF.

Only one count was recorded for this clone. V is TRBV25-1 and J is TRBJ1-2, with 9 positions matching TRBD1. Trimming took 7 bases from V and 7 from J; bases not matched to a gene: 10. Germline values: CDR1 MGHDK, CDR2 SYGVNS. The CDR3 totals 14 residues. The DNA for the CDR3 is TGTGCCAGCAATGGGGACAGGGAGCGTTCTGGCTACACCTTC. Encoded protein: CASNGDRERSGYTF.

The rearrangement joins TRBV5-1 to TRBJ2-1; no definite D call. Germline CDR1 SGHRS, CDR2 YFSETQ. The CDR3 totals 15 residues. V gave up 0 bases and J gave up 3 bases, with 10 bases separating them. The CDR3 bases are TGCGCCAGCAGCTTGGTCCCCCTAGACTACAATGAGCAGTTCTTC. Protein product: CASSLVPLDYNEQFF. Variable domain in full (rest from reference TRBV5-1 and TRBJ2-1): KAGVTQTPRYLIKTRGQQVTLSCSPISGHRSVSWYQQTPGQGLQFLFEYFSETQRNKGNFPGRFSGRQFSNSRSEMNVSTLELGDSALYLCASSLVPLDYNEQFFGPGTRLTVL.

The chain recombines TRBV9 with TRBJ1-5, with no clear D. The CDR3 sequence is 14 residues long. In germline, CDR1 is SGDLS, CDR2 YYNGEE. Trimming removed 0 bases from V and 5 bases from J, with 9 bases in between. The CDR3 DNA reads TGTGCCAGCAGCGTAGAAGGCGGCGATCAGCCCCAGCATTTT. This encodes CASSVEGGDQPQHF.

This clone has a single count. The V call is TRBV11-2, the J call TRBJ2-1; the match to TRBD2 covers 7 bases. The J segment lost 0 bases and the V segment lost 3 bases, leaving 2 bases of the junction unmatched. This CDR3 has 15 residues. CDR1 and CDR2 (germline): SGHAT, FQNNGV. Here the CDR3 reads CASSFASGSYNEQFF. CDR3 DNA: TGTGCCAGCAGCTTCGCTAGCGGCTCCTACAATGAGCAGTTCTTC.

The chain carries TRBV6-1 and TRBJ1-6; 11 positions match TRBD1. V dropped 0 bases and J dropped 6; count of bases not matched to a gene: 7. Germline CDR1 MNHNS, CDR2 SASEGT. The CDR3 contains 18 residues. The CDR3 nucleotides read TGTGCCAGCAGTGAAGCTCCCGGACAGGGGGCAAGTAATTCACCCCTCCACTTT. Translation: CASSEAPGQGASNSPLHF.

The chain couples TRBV24-1 to TRBJ2-7, with 9 bases aligning to TRBD1. This CDR3 spans 15 amino acids. J was trimmed by 3 bases and V by 3 bases; bases with no gene match: 5. Germline loops: CDR1 KGHDR, CDR2 SFDVKD. The chain's CDR3 is CATSDPTGGSYEQYF. As DNA, the CDR3 is TGTGCCACCAGTGATCCGACAGGGGGGAGCTACGAGCAGTACTTC.

The gene calls are TRBV27 and TRBJ2-1; TRBD2 is a possible D gene (6 bases). Per the germline V gene, CDR1 is MNHEY and CDR2 is SMNVEV (reference sequence). This CDR3 has 15 amino acids. V dropped 3 bases and J dropped 4 bases, with 13 bases sitting between them. The CDR3 loop reads CASSLSAGGYNEQFF. The CDR3 DNA reads TGTGCCAGCAGTTTGTCAGCGGGTGGGTACAATGAGCAGTTCTTC.